Each of the 10 T cell receptor beta chains below was sequenced from the same sample in a study of monozygotic twins with inflammatory bowel disease. TCRdb re-called the 5' RACE reads; one entry per CDR3 protein, DNA not given. This table holds some 100,000 distinct CDR3 sequences. The sequencing input was blood. All receptors derive from a human donor with ulcerative colitis or Crohn's disease, or a healthy co-twin of an affected twin (not recorded which).

The CDR3 is CASSSPPGEQYF. The chain employs TRBV13 and TRBJ2-7; the TRBD1 assignment by TCRdb is unverifiable without DNA. Germline CDR1 is PRHDT and CDR2 is FYEKMQ (reference sequence). The CDR3 length is 12 residues.

CDR3 region: CSVERGADEQYF. The chain joins TRBV29-1 to TRBJ2-7; TCRdb indicates TRBD1, and absent DNA this call remains unverified. The CDR3 runs 12 residues. CDR1 and CDR2 (germline): SQVTM, ANQGSEA.

The chain uses TRBV5-1 and TRBJ2-3. The germline gives CDR1 SGHRS, CDR2 YFSETQ. CDR3 length: 14 amino acids. Here the CDR3 reads CASSLVTGTDTQYF. Full variable domain (outside the CDR3, taken from reference TRBV5-1 and TRBJ2-3): KAGVTQTPRYLIKTRGQQVTLSCSPISGHRSVSWYQQTPGQGLQFLFEYFSETQRNKGNFPGRFSGRQFSNSRSEMNVSTLELGDSALYLCASSLVTGTDTQYFGPGTRLTVL.

This chain's CDR3 is CASSQDLVGQGAWEQYF. The chain combines TRBV4-3 with TRBJ2-7; TCRdb outputs TRBD1, but without DNA this stays unchecked. The CDR3 has 17 amino acids. Germline CDR1 is LGHNA and CDR2 is YSLEER.

The chain combines TRBV18 with TRBJ2-7; checking the TCRdb D call of TRBD1 is not possible without DNA. The CDR3 sequence is 14 residues long. Germline values: CDR1 KGHSH, CDR2 LQKENI. The CDR3 is CASSPSGRDSEQYF.

This chain connects TRBV5-5 to TRBJ2-7. The CDR3 length is 15 residues. The germline gives CDR1 SGHKS, CDR2 YYEKEE (reference sequence). The CDR3 sequence is CASSPDALRIYEQYF.

This chain connects TRBV11-2 to TRBJ2-6; TCRdb picks TRBD2, but there is no DNA to check that call. The V gene's germline CDR1 is SGHAT and CDR2 FQNNGV. This CDR3 has 18 residues. The CDR3 loop is CASSLVGLLNSGANVLTF.

V usage is TRBV7-2 and J usage is TRBJ1-1; the D call from TCRdb, TRBD1, cannot be confirmed without DNA. The CDR3 spans 14 residues. Germline loops: CDR1 SGHTA, CDR2 FQGNSA. The CDR3 sequence is CASSLYEGGTEAFF.

J is TRBJ2-7 and V is TRBV20-1; TCRdb reports TRBD2, a call that lacks DNA to check it against. In germline, CDR1 is DFQATT, CDR2 SNEGSKA (reference sequence). This CDR3 is built from 15 residues. CDR3 in amino acids: CSARDLGDSSYEQYF.

The chain employs TRBV20-1 and TRBJ2-7; there is no DNA to check the TCRdb D call of TRBD1. This CDR3 spans 14 amino acids. CDR1 is DFQATT and CDR2 is SNEGSKA in the germline V gene (reference sequence). CDR3: CSAFRQGTTYEQYF.